The rows below give T cell receptor beta chains drawn from one sample of a study of CD8 T cells in Susac syndrome. TCRdb reanalysed the immunoSEQ multiplex PCR reads using MiXCR and keeps one entry per CDR3 protein. The data show roughly 180,000 distinct CDR3 sequences, about 94% seen once. Sequencing was performed on CD4+ T cells from PBMCs. The receptor set was obtained from a human donor with Susac syndrome. The CDR3 runs from the conserved cysteine through the conserved F or W. The D gene is left open where the match is weak. Rows may omit the clone size; those that give it use once, few, many or a size class.

D,J,V,size,DNA,CDR3
-,TRBJ2-7,TRBV20-1,once,TGCAGTGCTAGAGATCAAAGTAGAAGTCCCAACGAGCAGTACTTC,CSARDQSRSPNEQYF
TRBD1,TRBJ2-7,TRBV19,-,TGTGCCAGTAGACCAACAGGGGCTGCAACCTACGAGCAGTACTTC,CASRPTGAATYEQYF
TRBD2,TRBJ2-1,TRBV3-1,-,TGTGCCAGCAGCGATTTGACTAGCGGTTTTTTTTACAATGAGCAGTTCTTC,CASSDLTSGFFYNEQFF
TRBD1,TRBJ1-1,TRBV6-2/TRBV6-3,-,TGTGCCAGCAGTTACTATCTCGACAGGGCCTCCACTGAAGCTTTCTTT,CASSYYLDRASTEAFF
TRBD2,TRBJ2-2,TRBV4-3,-,TGCGCCAGCAGCACTCCTAGCGGGAGGACCACCGGGGAGCTGTTTTTT,CASSTPSGRTTGELFF
-,TRBJ1-2,TRBV4-3,once,TGCGCCAGCAGCCAACAAAGAGGGTTCTATGGCTACACCTTC,CASSQQRGFYGYTF
TRBD1,TRBJ2-5,TRBV20-1,-,TGCAGTGCTTTCCGACAGGGGGTGAGGGAGACCCAGTACTTC,CSAFRQGVRETQYF
-,TRBJ1-1,TRBV30,-,TGTGCCTGGAGTCGGACAGTGAACACTGAAGCTTTCTTT,CAWSRTVNTEAFF
TRBD2,TRBJ2-7,TRBV20-1,-,TGCAGTGCCACCACTGGGCTAGCGGGTGATTTCCACTACGAGCAGTACTTC,CSATTGLAGDFHYEQYF
-,TRBJ2-7,TRBV18,-,TGTGCCAGCTCACCACCGGTCACTTTCTTTTTGAGCGAGCAGTACTTC,CASSPPVTFFLSEQYF
TRBD2,TRBJ2-1,TRBV9,-,TGTGCCAGCAGCGTGTCCGGCGGGGGACTAGCTAGGGATGAGCAGTTCTTC,CASSVSGGGLARDEQFF
-,TRBJ2-3,TRBV20-1,-,TGCAGTGCTAGGAACCTGAATACGCAGTATTTT,CSARNLNTQYF
TRBD1,TRBJ1-4,TRBV7-9,once,TGTGCCAGCAGCTCCGGGACAGGGGGCCGAGGAGAAAAACTGTTTTTT,CASSSGTGGRGEKLFF
TRBD2,TRBJ2-5,TRBV5-6,-,TGTGCCAGCAGCTTGTCGATAGCGGGGGGGCAAGAGACCCAGTACTTC,CASSLSIAGGQETQYF
TRBD2,TRBJ2-5,TRBV3-1,-,TGTGCCAGCAGCCAAGGAGCCTTTTTATGGACTAGCGGGAATCAAGAGACCCAGTACTTC,CASSQGAFLWTSGNQETQYF
TRBD1,TRBJ2-7,TRBV19,-,TGTGCCAGTAGGGGGACAGGGGGAGCGTACGAGCAGTACTTC,CASRGTGGAYEQYF
-,TRBJ2-1,TRBV11-2,once,TGTGCCAGCAGCCCCCTGGTCGAGGCGGGAGAGCAGTTCTTC,CASSPLVEAGEQFF
TRBD2,TRBJ2-1,TRBV20-1,-,TGCAGTGCTAGCCGACTAGCTTTCGTCGATGAGCAGTTCTTC,CSASRLAFVDEQFF